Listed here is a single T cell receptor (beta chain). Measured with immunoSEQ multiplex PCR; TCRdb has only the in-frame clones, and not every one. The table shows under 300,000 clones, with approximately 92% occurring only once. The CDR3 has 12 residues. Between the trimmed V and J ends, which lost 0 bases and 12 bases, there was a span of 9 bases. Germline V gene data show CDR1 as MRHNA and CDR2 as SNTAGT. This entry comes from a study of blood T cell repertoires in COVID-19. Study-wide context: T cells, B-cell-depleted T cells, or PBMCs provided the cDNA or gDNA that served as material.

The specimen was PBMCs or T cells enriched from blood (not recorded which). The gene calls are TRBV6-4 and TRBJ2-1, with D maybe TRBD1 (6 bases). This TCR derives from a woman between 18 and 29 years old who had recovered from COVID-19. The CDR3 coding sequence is TGTGCCAGCAGTGACTCCAGGGGTGTGCAGTTCTTC. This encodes CASSDSRGVQFF.